These T cell receptor beta chains were read from a single sample in a study of blood T cells in healthy people across ages. Each CDR3 protein gets one entry after TCRdb re-called the 5' RACE reads with MiXCR. The top ten hold about 3.8% of the sample, which has about 1.5 million distinct CDR3 sequences, 35% to 45% seen once. Sequencing was carried out using blood. The receptor set was obtained from a woman aged 18-30 years in good health. The CDR3 runs from the conserved cysteine through the conserved F or W. The D gene is left open where the match is weak. Expanded clones get a size class; other rows say once, few or many, or leave the size out.

V: TRBV6-1; size: -; J: TRBJ2-7; D: -; length: 15; DNA: TGTGCCAGCAGTGAAGGGGTAGGACAGTCCTACGAGCAGTACTTC; CDR3: CASSEGVGQSYEQYF
V: TRBV29-1; size: -; J: TRBJ2-3; D: -; length: 11; DNA: TGCAGCGTTGATCCGGAGGATACGCAGTATTTT; CDR3: CSVDPEDTQYF
V: TRBV19; size: -; J: TRBJ2-5; D: TRBD1; length: 14; DNA: TGTGCCAGTAAGGAAGCAGGGGGCGCAGAGACCCAGTACTTC; CDR3: CASKEAGGAETQYF
V: TRBV4-2; size: few; J: TRBJ2-7; D: TRBD2; length: 16; DNA: TGTGCCAGCAGCCGACGGACTAGCGGGGGTAGTTACGAGCAGTACTTC; CDR3: CASSRRTSGGSYEQYF
V: TRBV28; size: few; J: TRBJ2-7; D: -; length: 11; DNA: TGTGCCGCCGGGGGCATCGACGAGCAGTACTTC; CDR3: CAAGGIDEQYF
V: TRBV20-1; size: -; J: TRBJ2-7; D: -; length: 12; DNA: TGCAGTTCTGGACGGCAACCCTACGAGCAGTACTTC; CDR3: CSSGRQPYEQYF
V: TRBV12-5; size: -; J: TRBJ2-5; D: TRBD1; length: 15; DNA: TGTGTTAGTGGTCGCGACAGGGGGAGCCAAGAGACCCAGTACTTC; CDR3: CVSGRDRGSQETQYF
V: TRBV28; size: -; J: TRBJ1-3; D: -; length: 14; DNA: TGTGCCAGCAGTTTACAACAGCCGGAAAACACCATATATTTT; CDR3: CASSLQQPENTIYF
V: TRBV20-1; size: -; J: TRBJ1-4; D: -; length: 12; DNA: TGCAGTGCCTACAGGGAGGGTGAAAAACTGTTTTTT; CDR3: CSAYREGEKLFF
V: TRBV9; size: -; J: TRBJ2-5; D: TRBD2; length: 15; DNA: TGTGCCAGCAGCGTTCCGGGACTAGCGGGAAGTGAGCAGTACTTC; CDR3: CASSVPGLAGSEQYF
V: TRBV20-1; size: -; J: TRBJ2-2; D: -; length: 16; DNA: TGCAGTGCTAGAGATCGGGAACAGGGAGACACCGGGGAGCTGTTTTTT; CDR3: CSARDREQGDTGELFF
V: TRBV4-2; size: -; J: TRBJ1-6; D: -; length: 15; DNA: TGTGCCAGCAGCCAAGATCCCAGGGGACCTTCACCCCTCCACTTT; CDR3: CASSQDPRGPSPLHF
V: TRBV5-4; size: once; J: TRBJ2-7; D: TRBD2; length: 15; DNA: TGTGCCAGCAGCTTCGCGGGAGGATCCTACAATGAGCAGTACTTC; CDR3: CASSFAGGSYNEQYF
V: TRBV20-1; size: -; J: TRBJ2-3; D: TRBD2; length: 15; DNA: TGCAGTGCTAGCCCGGGACTACTTAGCACAGATACGCAGTATTTT; CDR3: CSASPGLLSTDTQYF
V: TRBV7-9; size: -; J: TRBJ2-5; D: TRBD1; length: 15; DNA: TGTGCCAGCAGCTTATGGACAGGCTCCGTGGAGATCCAGTACTTC; CDR3: CASSLWTGSVEIQYF
V: TRBV5-1; size: -; J: TRBJ1-4; D: -; length: 15; DNA: TGCGCCAGCAGCTCTATTGGAGCAACTAATGAAAAACTGTTTTTT; CDR3: CASSSIGATNEKLFF
V: TRBV13; size: -; J: TRBJ1-2; D: -; length: 14; DNA: TGTGCCAGCAGCTTAGGGGGAATCAACTATAGCTACACCTTC; CDR3: CASSLGGINYSYTF
V: TRBV5-1; size: many; J: TRBJ1-6; D: -; length: 15; DNA: TGCGCCAGCCATATGGACAGCACCGGTAATTCACCCCTCCACTTT; CDR3: CASHMDSTGNSPLHF
V: TRBV29-1; size: few; J: TRBJ1-1; D: -; length: 12; DNA: TGCAGCGTCGCGGGCTGGAACACTGAAGCTTTCTTT; CDR3: CSVAGWNTEAFF
V: TRBV6-2/TRBV6-3; size: -; J: TRBJ1-5; D: TRBD1; length: 15; DNA: TGTGCCAGCAGTTACTCGACAGGGCTTCGTCAGCCCCAGCATTTT; CDR3: CASSYSTGLRQPQHF
V: TRBV7-2; size: -; J: TRBJ1-6; D: -; length: 14; DNA: TGTGCCAGCAGCTTGCGGGGGATTGGTACACCCCTCCACTTT; CDR3: CASSLRGIGTPLHF
V: TRBV7-3; size: -; J: TRBJ2-1; D: -; length: 15; DNA: TGTGCCAGCAGCCCCCTGCGGGGTGACTACAATGAGCAGTTCTTC; CDR3: CASSPLRGDYNEQFF
V: TRBV12-3/TRBV12-4; size: once; J: TRBJ2-1; D: TRBD2; length: 15; DNA: TGTGCCAGCAGACTTAGCGGGGGGCTCAACAATGAGCAGTTCTTC; CDR3: CASRLSGGLNNEQFF
V: TRBV5-5; size: -; J: TRBJ2-7; D: TRBD2; length: 15; DNA: TGTGCCAGCAGCTTGGAGCCTAGCGGCTCCTACGAGCAGTACTTC; CDR3: CASSLEPSGSYEQYF
V: TRBV12-3/TRBV12-4; size: many; J: TRBJ1-2; D: -; length: 14; DNA: TGTGCCAGCAGTTTAACGGGCCCCAACTATGGCTACACCTTC; CDR3: CASSLTGPNYGYTF
V: TRBV9; size: few; J: TRBJ1-5; D: -; length: 18; DNA: TGTGCCAGCAGCGCCGGGACGGGGGGCCTTTATAGCAATCAGCCCCAGCATTTT; CDR3: CASSAGTGGLYSNQPQHF
V: TRBV6-2/TRBV6-3; size: -; J: TRBJ1-1; D: -; length: 15; DNA: TGTGCCAGCAGTTACGGGGCAGAACTGAACACTGAAGCTTTCTTT; CDR3: CASSYGAELNTEAFF
V: TRBV3-1; size: few; J: TRBJ2-7; D: -; length: 13; DNA: TGTGCCAGCAGCAAGGGAGGCTTTCGGTCCCAGTACTTC; CDR3: CASSKGGFRSQYF
V: TRBV9; size: few; J: TRBJ2-1; D: -; length: 15; DNA: TGTGCCAGCAGCGTAGATGGGATCTCCTACAATGAGCAGTTCTTC; CDR3: CASSVDGISYNEQFF
V: TRBV6-2/TRBV6-3; size: -; J: TRBJ1-5; D: -; length: 18; DNA: TGTGCCAGCAGTTACTCAGGTAGGGGCATCTCTAGCAATCAGCCCCAGCATTTT; CDR3: CASSYSGRGISSNQPQHF
V: TRBV19; size: few; J: TRBJ1-2; D: -; length: 11; DNA: TGTGCCAGTATCCCTAACTATGGCTACACCTTC; CDR3: CASIPNYGYTF
V: TRBV4-3; size: -; J: TRBJ2-1; D: TRBD2; length: 16; DNA: TGCGCCAGCAGCCAAGATCCTGCGGGGGGGCCGAGCGAGCAGTTCTTC; CDR3: CASSQDPAGGPSEQFF
V: TRBV20-1; size: few; J: TRBJ1-1; D: -; length: 14; DNA: TGCAGTGCTAAGGTGGGGGGTGTGAACACTGAAGCTTTCTTT; CDR3: CSAKVGGVNTEAFF
V: TRBV2; size: few; J: TRBJ1-5; D: TRBD1; length: 15; DNA: TGTGCCAGCAGACTTGGGACAGGGACCAATCAGCCCCAGCATTTT; CDR3: CASRLGTGTNQPQHF
V: TRBV7-2; size: few; J: TRBJ2-1; D: TRBD1; length: 15; DNA: TGTGCCAGCAGCCTATCACAGGGGGCCTACAATGAGCAGTTCTTC; CDR3: CASSLSQGAYNEQFF
V: TRBV5-1; size: -; J: TRBJ2-7; D: -; length: 14; DNA: TGCGCCAGCAGCTGGACGGGACAATCCTACGAGCAGTACTTC; CDR3: CASSWTGQSYEQYF
V: TRBV6-5; size: few; J: TRBJ2-5; D: -; length: 12; DNA: TGTGCCAGCAGTCACCCCGACAATGAGCAGTACTTC; CDR3: CASSHPDNEQYF
V: TRBV20-1; size: -; J: TRBJ2-7; D: TRBD1; length: 14; DNA: TGCAGTGCTCCCGGACAGGGGGGCAACTACGAGCAGTACTTC; CDR3: CSAPGQGGNYEQYF
V: TRBV10-3; size: -; J: TRBJ1-1; D: TRBD1; length: 14; DNA: TGTGCCATCAGAGGGGACAGGGCGTCTACTGAAGCTTTCTTT; CDR3: CAIRGDRASTEAFF
V: TRBV20-1; size: few; J: TRBJ2-1; D: TRBD1; length: 13; DNA: TGCAGTGCTAGACCAGGGGGACGTAGTGAGCAGTTCTTC; CDR3: CSARPGGRSEQFF
V: TRBV29-1; size: few; J: TRBJ2-7; D: -; length: 13; DNA: TGCAGCGTTGTGGCCAGGGGGGTAGCCGAGCAGTACTTC; CDR3: CSVVARGVAEQYF
V: TRBV3-1; size: -; J: TRBJ1-5; D: -; length: 16; DNA: TGTGCCAGCAGCCAAAGGGGGTGGGGGGCTAATCAGCCCCAGCATTTT; CDR3: CASSQRGWGANQPQHF
V: TRBV2; size: -; J: TRBJ1-2; D: TRBD1; length: 13; DNA: TGTGCCAGCGGGCAGGGGGATTTCAGTGGCTACACCTTC; CDR3: CASGQGDFSGYTF
V: TRBV4-1; size: -; J: TRBJ1-2; D: -; length: 17; DNA: TGCGCCAGCAGCCAACCCTACCCACGACAGAGCAGCTATGGCTACACCTTC; CDR3: CASSQPYPRQSSYGYTF
V: TRBV3-1; size: -; J: TRBJ2-1; D: -; length: 13; DNA: TGTGCCAGCAGCCAATCAAGGGACGGACCTCGGTTCTTC; CDR3: CASSQSRDGPRFF
V: TRBV7-2; size: -; J: TRBJ1-6; D: TRBD1; length: 14; DNA: TGTGCCAGCAGCTTCGGACAGGGGGGTTCACCCCTCCACTTT; CDR3: CASSFGQGGSPLHF
V: TRBV7-6; size: few; J: TRBJ1-6; D: -; length: 14; DNA: TGTGCCAGCAGCCCCGAGGGGGTTGGTTCACCCCTCCACTTT; CDR3: CASSPEGVGSPLHF
V: TRBV9; size: many; J: TRBJ1-2; D: TRBD1; length: 15; DNA: TGTGCCAGCAGCGCCAGACAGGGACCCTCTCACGGCTACACCTTC; CDR3: CASSARQGPSHGYTF
V: TRBV5-1; size: -; J: TRBJ2-7; D: -; length: 13; DNA: TGCGCCAGCAGACTGGACAACTCCTACGAGCAGTACTTC; CDR3: CASRLDNSYEQYF
V: TRBV12-3/TRBV12-4; size: -; J: TRBJ1-2; D: -; length: 13; DNA: TGTGCCAGCAGTTTTCAAAGGAACTATGGCTACACCTTC; CDR3: CASSFQRNYGYTF
V: TRBV6-5; size: -; J: TRBJ2-7; D: -; length: 16; DNA: TGTGCCAGCAGTTACAGCCCCAGGACACCTGGCTACGAGCAGTACTTC; CDR3: CASSYSPRTPGYEQYF
V: TRBV6-5; size: few; J: TRBJ2-5; D: -; length: 13; DNA: TGTGCCAGCAGGAGAGACATATTAGAGACCCAGTACTTC; CDR3: CASRRDILETQYF